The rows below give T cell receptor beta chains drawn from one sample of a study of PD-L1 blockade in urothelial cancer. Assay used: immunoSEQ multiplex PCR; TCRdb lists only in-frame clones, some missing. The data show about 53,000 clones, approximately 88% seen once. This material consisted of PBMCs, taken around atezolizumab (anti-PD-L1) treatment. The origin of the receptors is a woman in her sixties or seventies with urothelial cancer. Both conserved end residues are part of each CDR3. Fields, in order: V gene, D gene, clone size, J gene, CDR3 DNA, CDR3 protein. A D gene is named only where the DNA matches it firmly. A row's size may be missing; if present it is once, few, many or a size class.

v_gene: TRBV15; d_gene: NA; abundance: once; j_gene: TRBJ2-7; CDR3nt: TGTGCCACCAGCAGAGAAGGGGGAAGTCGGCAGTACTTC; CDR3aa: CATSREGGSRQYF
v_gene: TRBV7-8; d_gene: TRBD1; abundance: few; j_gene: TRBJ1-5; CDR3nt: TGTGCCAGCAGCTTGACGGACAGGGGAGCCCAGCATTTT; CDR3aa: CASSLTDRGAQHF
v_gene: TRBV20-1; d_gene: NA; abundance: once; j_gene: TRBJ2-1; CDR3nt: TGCAGTGCCGAGTCAGGGGATGAGCAGTTCTTC; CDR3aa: CSAESGDEQFF
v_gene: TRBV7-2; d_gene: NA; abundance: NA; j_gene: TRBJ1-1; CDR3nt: TGTGCCAGCAGCTTATCCGCGGGGACTGAAGCTTTCTTT; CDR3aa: CASSLSAGTEAFF
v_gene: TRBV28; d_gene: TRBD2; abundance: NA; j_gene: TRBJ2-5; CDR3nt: TGTGCCAGCAGTCCCGGACTAGCGGTAGAAGAGACCCAGTACTTC; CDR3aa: CASSPGLAVEETQYF
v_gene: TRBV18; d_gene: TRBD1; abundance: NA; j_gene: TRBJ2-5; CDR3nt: TGTGCCAGCTCACCCGCGACAGGGTACCAAGAGACCCAGTACTTC; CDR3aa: CASSPATGYQETQYF
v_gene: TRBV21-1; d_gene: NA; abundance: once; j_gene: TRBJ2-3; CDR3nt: TGTGCCAGCACCCCAAAAAGAAATGGACTAGCGGGAGATAGCACAGATACGCAGTATTTT; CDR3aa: CASTPKRNGLAGDSTDTQYF
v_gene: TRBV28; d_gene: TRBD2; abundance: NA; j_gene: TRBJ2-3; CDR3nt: TGTGCCAGCAGTTTCTCTGCGGGAGGCTCCCCCACCGATACGCAGTATTTT; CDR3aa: CASSFSAGGSPTDTQYF
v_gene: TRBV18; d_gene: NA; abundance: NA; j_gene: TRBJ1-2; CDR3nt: TGTGCCAGCTCACCACCGCTCAAGGAGTATGGCTACACCTTC; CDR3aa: CASSPPLKEYGYTF
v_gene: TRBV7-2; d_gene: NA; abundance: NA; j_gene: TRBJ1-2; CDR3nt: TGTGCCAGCAGCTTAAACTCCCTCGGTGGCTACACCTTC; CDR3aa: CASSLNSLGGYTF
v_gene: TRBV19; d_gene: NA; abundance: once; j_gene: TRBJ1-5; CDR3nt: TGTGCCAGAAGTTCAGGGGCTCGGCAGCCCCAGCATTTT; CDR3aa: CARSSGARQPQHF
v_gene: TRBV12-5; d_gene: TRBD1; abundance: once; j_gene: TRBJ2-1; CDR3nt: TGTGCTAGTGGACCGGACAGGGGCAATGAGCAGTTCTTC; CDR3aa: CASGPDRGNEQFF
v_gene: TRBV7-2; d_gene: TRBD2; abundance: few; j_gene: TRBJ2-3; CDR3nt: TGTGCCAGCAGCTCTCTGGCGGGGGGCCTCACAGATACGCAGTATTTT; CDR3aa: CASSSLAGGLTDTQYF
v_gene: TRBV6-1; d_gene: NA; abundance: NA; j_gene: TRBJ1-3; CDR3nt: TGTGCCAGCAGTGAAGTCGGTAACACCATATATTTT; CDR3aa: CASSEVGNTIYF
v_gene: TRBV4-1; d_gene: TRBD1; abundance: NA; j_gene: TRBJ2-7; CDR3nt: TGCGCCAGCAGCCAAGAAAAGGGGGCGATTCTCTCCTACGAGCAGTACTTC; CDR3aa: CASSQEKGAILSYEQYF
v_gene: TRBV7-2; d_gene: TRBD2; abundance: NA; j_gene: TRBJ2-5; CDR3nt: TGTGCCAGCAGCTTAGGGGGTTGGGGTAGCGGGAGGTCCCAAGAGACCCAGTACTTC; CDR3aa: CASSLGGWGSGRSQETQYF
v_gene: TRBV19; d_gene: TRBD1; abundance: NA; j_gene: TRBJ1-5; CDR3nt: TGTGCCAGTAGTATAGCCAGAGACAGGGAGGTTTTGCGCAATCAGCCCCAGCATTTT; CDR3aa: CASSIARDREVLRNQPQHF
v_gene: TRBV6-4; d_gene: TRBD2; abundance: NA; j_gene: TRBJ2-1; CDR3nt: TGTGCCAGCAGACCCGAGCCGGGGGGGTACAATGAGCAGTTCTTC; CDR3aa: CASRPEPGGYNEQFF
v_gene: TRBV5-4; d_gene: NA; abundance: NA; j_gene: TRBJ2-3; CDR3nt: TGTGCCAGCAGCGGTGGGACTTTACTCACAGATACGCAGTATTTT; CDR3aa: CASSGGTLLTDTQYF
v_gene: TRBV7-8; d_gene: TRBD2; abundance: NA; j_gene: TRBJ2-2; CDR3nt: TGTGCCAGCAGCTTGAGGACTAGAAGCGCCGGGGAGCTGTTTTTT; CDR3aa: CASSLRTRSAGELFF
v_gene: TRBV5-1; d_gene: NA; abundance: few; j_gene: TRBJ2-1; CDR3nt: TGCGCCAGCACTAGAGATAGCCCCAAGCAGTTCTTC; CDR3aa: CASTRDSPKQFF
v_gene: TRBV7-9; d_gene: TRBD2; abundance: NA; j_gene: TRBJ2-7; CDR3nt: TGTGCCAGCAGCCGGCGAGATCTAGCGGGAGTAGAGCTCTACGAGCAGTACTTC; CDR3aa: CASSRRDLAGVELYEQYF
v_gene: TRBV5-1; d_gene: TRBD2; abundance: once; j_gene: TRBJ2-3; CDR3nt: TGCGCCAGCAGCACGGTAGCGGGAGCTAGCACAGATACGCAGTATTTT; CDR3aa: CASSTVAGASTDTQYF
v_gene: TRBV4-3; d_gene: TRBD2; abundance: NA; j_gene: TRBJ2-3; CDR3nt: TGCGCCAGCAGCCTTATAGCGGGGGGGCCGGGCACAGATACGCAGTATTTT; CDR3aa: CASSLIAGGPGTDTQYF
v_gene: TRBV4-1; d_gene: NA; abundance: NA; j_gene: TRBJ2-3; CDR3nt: TGCGCCAGCAGCCCCTTTTTAGCTGAAACCACAGATACGCAGTATTTT; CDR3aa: CASSPFLAETTDTQYF
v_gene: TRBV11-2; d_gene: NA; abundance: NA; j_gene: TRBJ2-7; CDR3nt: TGTGCCAGCAGCTTAGTTCCAGGCTCCTACGAGCAGTACTTC; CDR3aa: CASSLVPGSYEQYF
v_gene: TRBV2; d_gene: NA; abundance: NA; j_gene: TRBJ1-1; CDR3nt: TGTGCCAGCAGCGTTCCCGGGACAGAAGCTTTCTTT; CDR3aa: CASSVPGTEAFF
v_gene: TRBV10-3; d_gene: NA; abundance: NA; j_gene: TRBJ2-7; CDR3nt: TGTGCCATCAGGGGAACAGGTCACGAGCAGTACTTC; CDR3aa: CAIRGTGHEQYF
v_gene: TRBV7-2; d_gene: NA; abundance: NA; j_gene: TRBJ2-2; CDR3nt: TGTGCCAGCAGCCCAACTATGAACACCGGGGAGCTGTTTTTT; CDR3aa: CASSPTMNTGELFF
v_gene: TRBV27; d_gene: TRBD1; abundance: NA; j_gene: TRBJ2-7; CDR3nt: TGTGCCAGCAGTTTAAAAGCCCAGGGGGCGCTATTCTACGAGCAGTACTTC; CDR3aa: CASSLKAQGALFYEQYF
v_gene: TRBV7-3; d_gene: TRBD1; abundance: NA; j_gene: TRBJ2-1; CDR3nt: TGTGCCAGCAGCTCGCGTACAGGGGGCCAATCCTACAATGAGCAGTTCTTC; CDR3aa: CASSSRTGGQSYNEQFF
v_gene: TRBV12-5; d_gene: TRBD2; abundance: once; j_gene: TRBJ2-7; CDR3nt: TGTGCTAGTGGTTGCCGAAACCGCCAAACTAGCGGGGGTGGCTACGAGCAGTACTTC; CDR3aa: CASGCRNRQTSGGGYEQYF
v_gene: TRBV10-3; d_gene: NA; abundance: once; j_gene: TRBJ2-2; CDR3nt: TGTGCCGTTCGGGGTAGTGGCACCGGGGAGCTGTTTTTT; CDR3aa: CAVRGSGTGELFF
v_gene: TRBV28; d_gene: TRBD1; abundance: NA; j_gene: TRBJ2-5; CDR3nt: TGTGCCAGCAGTTTTGTGGGACAGGGACAAGAGACCCAGTACTTC; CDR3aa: CASSFVGQGQETQYF
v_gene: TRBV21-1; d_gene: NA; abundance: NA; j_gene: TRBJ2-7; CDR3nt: TGTGCCAGCAGCACCTATTCGGCGAGGGCCAACCCCTACGAGCAGTACTTC; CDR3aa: CASSTYSARANPYEQYF
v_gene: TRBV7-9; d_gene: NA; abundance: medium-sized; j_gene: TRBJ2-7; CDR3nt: TGTGCCAGCAGCTTAGGGGGGGACCCTCCCTACGAGCAGTACTTC; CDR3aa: CASSLGGDPPYEQYF
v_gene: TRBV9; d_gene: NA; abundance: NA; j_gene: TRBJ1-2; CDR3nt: TGTGCCAGCAGCGTCATACCAGGGTCGGGCTATGGCTACACCTTC; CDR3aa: CASSVIPGSGYGYTF
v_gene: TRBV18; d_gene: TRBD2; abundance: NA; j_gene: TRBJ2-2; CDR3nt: TGTGCCAGCTCACCAATTGAGCGGGGGGCATCCGGGGAGCTGTTTTTT; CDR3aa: CASSPIERGASGELFF
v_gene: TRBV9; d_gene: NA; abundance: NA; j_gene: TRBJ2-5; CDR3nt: TGTGCCAGCAGCGGTCACGGACAGATTCTCCAAGAGACCCAGTACTTC; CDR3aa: CASSGHGQILQETQYF
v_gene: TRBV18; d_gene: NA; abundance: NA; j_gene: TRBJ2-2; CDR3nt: TGTGCCAGCTCACCTTTAGAAAACACCGGGGAGCTGTTTTTT; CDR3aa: CASSPLENTGELFF
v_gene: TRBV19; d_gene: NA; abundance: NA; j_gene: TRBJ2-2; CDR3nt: TGTGCCAGTAGTGTCTCGAGCAACACCGGGGAGCTGTTTTTT; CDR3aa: CASSVSSNTGELFF
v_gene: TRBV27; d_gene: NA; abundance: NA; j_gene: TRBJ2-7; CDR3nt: TGTGCCAGCAGTTTATGGAGGACTGGGTCCGAGCAGTACTTC; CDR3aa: CASSLWRTGSEQYF
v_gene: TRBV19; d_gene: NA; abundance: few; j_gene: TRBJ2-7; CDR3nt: TGTGCCAGTAGTGCCCAATCCGGGAACGAGCAGTACTTC; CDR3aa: CASSAQSGNEQYF
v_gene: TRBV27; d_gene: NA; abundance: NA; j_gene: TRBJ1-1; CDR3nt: TGTGCCAGCAGCAAACTCTGGAACACTGAAGCTTTCTTT; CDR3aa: CASSKLWNTEAFF
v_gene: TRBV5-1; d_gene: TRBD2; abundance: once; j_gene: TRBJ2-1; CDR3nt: TGCGCCAGCAGTTACTTAGCGGGGGATTACGGAGAGCAGTTCTTC; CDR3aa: CASSYLAGDYGEQFF
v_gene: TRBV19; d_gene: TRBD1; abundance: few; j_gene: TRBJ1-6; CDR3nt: TGTGCCAGTAGGCTAACCGGACAGGACTATAATTCACCCCTCCACTTT; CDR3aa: CASRLTGQDYNSPLHF
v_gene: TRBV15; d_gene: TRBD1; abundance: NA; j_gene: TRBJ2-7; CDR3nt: TGTGCCACCAGCAGAACAGGACAGGAAAACGAGCAGTACTTC; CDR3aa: CATSRTGQENEQYF
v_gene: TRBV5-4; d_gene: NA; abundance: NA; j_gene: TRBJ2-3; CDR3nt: TGTGCCAGCAGCCGCCGGGAGTGGAGCACAGATACGCAGTATTTT; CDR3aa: CASSRREWSTDTQYF
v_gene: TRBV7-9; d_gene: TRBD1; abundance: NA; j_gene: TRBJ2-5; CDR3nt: TGTGCCAGCAGCCCCCCCATCCCGGGACAGGGGTACCAAGAGACCCAGTACTTC; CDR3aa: CASSPPIPGQGYQETQYF
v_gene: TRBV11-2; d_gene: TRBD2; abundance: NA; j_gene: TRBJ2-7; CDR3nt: TGTGCCAGCAGCATTAGGCAGTGGGGACTAGCGGGAGGACTGGACTTC; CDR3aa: CASSIRQWGLAGGLDF
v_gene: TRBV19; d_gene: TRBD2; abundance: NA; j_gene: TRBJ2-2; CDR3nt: TGTGCCAGTCAGCGAGGGGGGACTAGCGCTTACACCGGGGAGCTGTTTTTT; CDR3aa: CASQRGGTSAYTGELFF
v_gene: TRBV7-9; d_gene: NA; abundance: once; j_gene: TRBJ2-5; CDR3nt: TGTGCCAGCAATGGCTGGGGGGAACAAGAGACCCAGTACTTC; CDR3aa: CASNGWGEQETQYF
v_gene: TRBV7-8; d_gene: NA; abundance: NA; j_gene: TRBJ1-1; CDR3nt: TGTGCCAGCAGCTTAGAAGTGGCCATCACTGAAGCTTTCTTT; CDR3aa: CASSLEVAITEAFF
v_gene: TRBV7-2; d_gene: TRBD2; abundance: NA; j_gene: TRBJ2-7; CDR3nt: TGTGCCAGCATAGGACTAGCGGGTGGCGAGCAGTACTTC; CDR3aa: CASIGLAGGEQYF
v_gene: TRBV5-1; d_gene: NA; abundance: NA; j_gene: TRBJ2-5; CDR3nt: TGCGCCAGCAGCTTGGTAGTGGGAGCCCGAGAGACCCAGTACTTC; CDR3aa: CASSLVVGARETQYF